A single sample gave rise to the 22 T cell receptor beta chains below, sequenced in a study of CD8+CD57+ T cells in acquired aplastic anemia. The sequenced patients had an expansion of CD8+CD57+ cells seen by flow cytometry. The template used for profiling TCR beta VDJ and CDR3 was genomic DNA. Each CDR3 protein gets one entry after TCRdb re-called the reads with MiXCR. The table includes hundreds of thousands of distinct CDR3 sequences, approximately 33% detected once. The material sequenced was sorted CD4+, CD8+, or CD8+CD57+ T cells (not recorded which) from PBMCs. The receptors were sampled from a human donor with aplastic anemia.

The rearrangement uses TRBV15 and TRBJ1-1, with D possibly matching TRBD1 (5 bases). V lost 3 bases and J lost 9, with 23 bases in between. The CDR3 length is 16 residues. Germline CDR1 and CDR2: LNHNV and YYDKDF (reference sequence). The CDR3 DNA follows: TGTGCCACCAGCAGGGCTACCGGGACGGCGGGGCCCCAAGCTTTCTTT. Amino acids: CATSRATGTAGPQAFF.

In its sample, this clonotype was seen many times. This chain links TRBV19 with TRBJ1-2, with D unclear. The CDR3 has 14 amino acids. V was pared by 0 bases and J by 8 bases, with 13 bases between. Germline-derived CDR1 and CDR2 are LNHDA and SQIVND (reference sequence). DNA of the CDR3: TGTGCCAGTAGTATAGATCAGGCCTTGAGGGGCTACACCTTC. This sequence encodes CASSIDQALRGYTF.

As to this clonotype: This clone may be a read error of a much larger clone one base away. The chain recombines TRBV2 with TRBJ1-1, with D possibly TRBD1 on 5 matching bases. Trimming stripped 6 bases from V and 3 bases from J, with 14 bases between. The CDR3 totals 14 residues. Germline CDR1 and CDR2: SNHLY and FYNNEI. The CDR3: CASRGGFSDTEAFF. CDR3 coding DNA: TGTGCCAGCAGGGGGGGGTTTTCGGACACTGAAGCTTTCTTT.

This clonotype showed up just a few times. A read error may be the cause here, since a much bigger clone is one base away. This chain uses TRBV7-7 with TRBJ2-5; D is possibly TRBD2 (6 bases). Germline CDR1 and CDR2: SSHAT and FNYEAQ (reference sequence). This CDR3 contains 14 residues. CDR3 loop: CASSRDFLGETQYF. CDR3 in DNA: TGTGCTAGCAGCCGGGACTTCCTCGGAGAGACCCAGTACTTC.

This clonotype was counted a few times. This rearrangement joins TRBV7-6 to TRBJ2-1, with 9 bases matching TRBD2. Trimming at V came to 5 bases and at J to 6 bases, leaving 11 bases not matched to a gene. Looked up from germline, CDR1 is SGHVS and CDR2 is FNYEAQ. This CDR3 is 16 amino acids long. For the CDR3, the DNA is TGTGCCAGCAGCCCTTCGGAACTAGCGGGTGTCAATGAGCAGTTCTTC. Amino acids: CASSPSELAGVNEQFF.

This clonotype was observed once. A read error is likely, as this CDR3 ends without the conserved phenylalanine or tryptophan. The chain carries TRBV10-3 and TRBJ2-7, with D possibly being TRBD2 (7 bases). V was pared by 10 bases and J by 6 bases, with 19 bases between. Germline CDR1 and CDR2: ENHRY and SYGVKD. The CDR3 is 13 amino acids. CDR3 amino acids: CATATGRGAEQYL. The CDR3 nucleotides are TGTGCCACCGCTACCGGACGGGGGGCCGAGCAGTACCTC.

The V and J genes are TRBV24-1 and TRBJ2-1; D assignment may be TRBD1 or TRBD2 (5 bases each). Trimming removed 1 base at V and 7 bases at J, with 13 bases between. Germline V gene sequence: CDR1 KGHDR, CDR2 SFDVKD. This CDR3 region has 15 residues. This CDR3 is CATSDLEGPRNEQFF. Here the CDR3 DNA reads TGTGCCACCAGTGATTTAGAGGGACCGAGGAATGAGCAGTTCTTC.

This clonotype was found a few times. This chain connects TRBV19 to TRBJ2-2; a possible D gene is TRBD2 (5 bases). The CDR3 covers 15 residues. Trimming removed 6 bases at V and 4 bases at J, with 15 bases between. Germline assignment: CDR1 LNHDA and CDR2 SQIVND (reference sequence). CDR3 in DNA: TGTGCCAGTAGCGAGCGTCTAGCAGGCACCGGGGAGCTGTTTTTT. This encodes CASSERLAGTGELFF.

About this clonotype itself: A read error may explain this, as a much larger clone is one base away. This chain joins TRBV20-1 and TRBJ2-7; D perhaps matches TRBD1 (6 bases). The CDR3 loop spans 13 amino acids. Per germline, CDR1 DFQATT and CDR2 SNEGSKA (reference sequence). The CDR3 coding sequence is TGCAGTGCTAGGACAGGTAACTCCTACGGGCAGTACTTC. As protein: CSARTGNSYGQYF.

This clonotype was recorded many times. The rearrangement links TRBV2 to TRBJ2-7, with D hard to call. Looked up from germline, CDR1 is SNHLY and CDR2 is FYNNEI. The CDR3 is 15 amino acids. V lost 2 bases to trimming and J lost 0 bases, with 11 bases between them. The CDR3 nucleotides are TGTGCCAGCAGTGAAACCCTGCAGAGCTCCTACGAGCAGTACTTC. Residues: CASSETLQSSYEQYF. The full variable domain, its missing parts supplied by reference TRBV2 and TRBJ2-7, is EPEVTQTPSHQVTQMGQEVILRCVPISNHLYFYWYRQILGQKVEFLVSFYNNEISEKSEIFDDQFSVERPDGSNFTLKIRSTKLEDSAMYFCASSETLQSSYEQYFGPGTRLTVT.

The chain links TRBV30 to TRBJ1-6; TRBD1 matches at 10 bases. J gave up 7 bases and V 5 bases, and 8 bases lay outside the gene matches. This CDR3 has 15 amino acids. Germline CDR1 GTSNPN, CDR2 SVGIG (reference sequence). This chain's CDR3 is CAWEVGTGVNSPLHF. The DNA of the CDR3 is TGTGCCTGGGAAGTCGGGACAGGGGTAAATTCACCCCTCCACTTT.

This clonotype was observed at least ten times. V is TRBV20-1 and J is TRBJ2-7, with 8 nucleotides matching TRBD2. The CDR3 extends over 14 amino acids. The V gene's germline CDR1 is DFQATT and CDR2 SNEGSKA (reference sequence). V dropped 4 bases and J dropped 4; count of bases not matched to a gene: 9. The CDR3 nucleotides read TGCAGTGCTAATAGCGGGACTTCGGCTTACGAGCAGTACTTC. This sequence encodes CSANSGTSAYEQYF.

With regard to this clonotype: The junction shows a germline mismatch at one end, possibly a read error. J is TRBJ2-7 and V is TRBV10-3; TRBD1 matches at 9 bases. There are 12 residues in the CDR3. CDR1 and CDR2 (germline): ENHRY, SYGVKD. The CDR3 here is CASSTSSGQGYF. The CDR3 DNA reads as TGTGCCAGCAGTACGAGTTCGGGACAGGGGTACTTC.

In this sample, this clonotype turned up many times. The rearrangement joins TRBV20-1 to TRBJ1-5; possible D gene TRBD1, 5 bases. V lost 6 bases, J lost 11 bases, and 14 bases lay in between. There are 11 residues in the CDR3. The germline V gene encodes CDR1 DFQATT and CDR2 SNEGSKA (reference sequence). CDR3 nucleotides: TGCAGTGCCCGGGGGGACGGCACCCAGCATTTT. Protein product: CSARGDGTQHF.

This clonotype was seen only a few times. The chain joins TRBV13 to TRBJ2-5, with 7 bases lining up with TRBD2. V trimming: 5 bases; J trimming: 5 bases; junction bases outside the gene matches: 8. Germline assignment: CDR1 PRHDT and CDR2 FYEKMQ (reference sequence). The CDR3 length is 14 residues. The CDR3 sequence: CASSPTSETETQYF. The CDR3 bases are TGTGCCAGCAGCCCCACTAGCGAGACCGAGACCCAGTACTTC. Full variable domain (remainder filled in from reference TRBV13 and TRBJ2-5): AAGVIQSPRHLIKEKRETATLKCYPIPRHDTVYWYQQGPGQDPQFLISFYEKMQSDKGSIPDRFSAQQFSDYHSELNMSSLELGDSALYFCASSPTSETETQYFGPGTRLLVL.

This clonotype was seen a few times. The CDR3 coding sequence is TGTGCCAGCAGCCCCTTCTCGACTAGCGGGGTAACTAATGAGCAGTTCTTC. It encodes CASSPFSTSGVTNEQFF. V gene TRBV7-9 combines with J gene TRBJ2-1, with TRBD2 matching over 11 bases. The length of the CDR3 is 17 residues. After removal of 5 bases from V and 7 bases from J, the junction contained 13 bases not matched to a gene. Germline CDR1 SEHNR, CDR2 FQNEAQ (reference sequence).

This clonotype was counted only a few times. V gene TRBV13 combines with J gene TRBJ2-7; 11 bases agree with TRBD2. The CDR3 contains 15 residues. Unmatched junction bases numbered 5, after V lost 4 bases and J lost 3 bases. Germline-derived CDR1 and CDR2 are PRHDT and FYEKMQ (reference sequence). The CDR3 sequence: CASSYRLAGNYEQYF. CDR3 DNA: TGTGCCAGCAGCTACAGACTAGCGGGAAACTACGAGCAGTACTTC. The whole variable domain, remainder taken from reference TRBV13 and TRBJ2-7, is AAGVIQSPRHLIKEKRETATLKCYPIPRHDTVYWYQQGPGQDPQFLISFYEKMQSDKGSIPDRFSAQQFSDYHSELNMSSLELGDSALYFCASSYRLAGNYEQYFGPGTRLTVT.

This clonotype was found a few times. This sequence joins TRBV15 and TRBJ2-3; weak D call: TRBD2 (5 bases). Germline assignment: CDR1 LNHNV and CDR2 YYDKDF (reference sequence). The CDR3 sequence is 14 residues long. V was pared by 4 bases and J by 2 bases, with 10 bases between. CDR3 bases: TGTGCCACCAGCACGAGGGCCAACACAGATACGCAGTATTTT. This gives the protein CATSTRANTDTQYF.

This clonotype has more than one count but fewer than ten. The rearrangement joins TRBV5-1 to TRBJ2-5; D remains ambiguous. The CDR3 spans 15 residues. Germline V lookup: CDR1 SGHRS, CDR2 YFSETQ. Deletions cut 1 base from V and 2 bases from J, with 12 bases between. The CDR3 sequence: CASSLNSFSQETQYF. For the CDR3, the DNA is TGCGCCAGCAGCTTGAACAGTTTTTCTCAAGAGACCCAGTACTTC.

The chain uses TRBV29-1 and TRBJ2-1; possibly TRBD2 for D (6 bases). CDR1 SQVTM and CDR2 ANQGSEA come from the germline V gene. Trimming shortened V by 4 bases and J by 5 bases, and 15 bases separated the two germline ends. The CDR3 is 14 amino acids. DNA for the CDR3: TGCAGCGTTGTTAGGCGGGGAAACGACAATGAGCAGTTCTTC. Translating gives CSVVRRGNDNEQFF.

The chain has TRBV19 and TRBJ1-4; D is ambiguous. V was clipped by 11 bases and J by 8 bases, with 15 bases between them. The CDR3 loop spans 12 amino acids. Per the germline V gene, CDR1 is LNHDA and CDR2 is SQIVND (reference sequence). CDR3 nucleotides: TGTGCCTCGACACGATTTTCGGAAAAACTGTTTTTT. Protein product: CASTRFSEKLFF. The entire variable domain, with the rest obtained from reference TRBV19 and TRBJ1-4, is as follows: DGGITQSPKYLFRKEGQNVTLSCEQNLNHDAMYWYRQDPGQGLRLIYYSQIVNDFQKGDIAEGYSVSREKKESFPLTVTSAQKNPTAFYLCASTRFSEKLFFGSGTQLSVL.

On this clonotype itself: The conserved phenylalanine or tryptophan is not found at the CDR3 terminus, so this likely reflects a read error. No DNA is shown, since the ends of the CDR3 on it are uncertain; the CDR3 is the one TCRdb lists. The chain couples TRBV2 to TRBJ2-5. From its first to its last residue, the CDR3 has 8 amino acids. Looked up from germline, CDR1 is SNHLY and CDR2 is FYNNEI. The CDR3 sequence: CASSEQYV.